Below are 14 T cell receptor beta chains sequenced from a single sample in a study of PD-1 blockade in classical Hodgkin lymphoma. Method: immunoSEQ multiplex PCR; TCRdb's copy keeps in-frame clones and lacks some. The sample contains some 96,000 clones, roughly 79% of which appear only once. Every patient was affected by relapse after autologous stem cell transplantation, while exposure to brentuximab vedotin was not uniform. This sample comprised peripheral blood mononuclear cells (PBMCs), obtained before the second cycle of nivolumab. The receptors stem from a human donor with classical Hodgkin lymphoma.

This clone occurred once. The chain links TRBV10-3 to TRBJ1-5, with 9 bases that match TRBD1. CDR3 length: 16 residues. The germline CDR1 and CDR2 sequences are ENHRY and SYGVKD. With V trimmed by 3 bases and J by 6 bases, 9 bases remained unmatched. CDR3 in DNA: TGTGCCATCAGTGATTCGTGGGGACAGGGAGTTCAGCCCCAGCATTTT. Its translation: CAISDSWGQGVQPQHF.

The chain combines TRBV15 with TRBJ2-7; D unclear. In germline, CDR1 is LNHNV, CDR2 YYDKDF (reference sequence). The CDR3 covers 14 residues. The V and J ends lost 1 base and 3 bases respectively, with 10 bases between them. The CDR3 loop is CATSRGGTDYEQYF. CDR3 nucleotide sequence: TGTGCCACCAGCAGAGGGGGAACAGACTACGAGCAGTACTTC.

In this sample, this clone turned up once. This rearrangement joins TRBV29-1 to TRBJ2-5; D gene uncertain. Germline-derived CDR1 and CDR2 are SQVTM and ANQGSEA. CDR3 length equals 12 residues. The V gene lost 4 bases and the J gene lost 2 bases, with 8 bases spanning the gap. The CDR3 DNA follows: TGCAGCGTTGGGGCTAAACAAGAGACCCAGTACTTC. Its translation is CSVGAKQETQYF.

This chain connects TRBV5-6 to TRBJ1-5; no definite D call. Trimming removed 4 bases at V and 7 bases at J, with 9 bases between. There are 12 residues in the CDR3. Germline lookup yields CDR1 SGHDT and CDR2 YYEEEE. The CDR3 loop is CASSTAAQPQHF. CDR3 sequence (DNA): TGTGCCAGCAGCACGGCAGCCCAGCCCCAGCATTTT.

The V call is TRBV11-3, the J call TRBJ2-1, with 13 bases that match TRBD2. Germline V CDR1 and CDR2: SGHNT, YENEEA. The CDR3 sequence is 15 residues long. V was clipped by 4 bases and J by 8 bases; unmatched bases: 5. The CDR3 here is CASSSGTSGIDEQFF. The CDR3 DNA is TGTGCCAGCAGCTCGGGGACTAGCGGGATAGATGAGCAGTTCTTC.

The V and J genes are TRBV11-2 and TRBJ2-2; D is possibly TRBD1 (5 bases). This CDR3 is 17 amino acids long. Germline-derived CDR1 and CDR2 are SGHAT and FQNNGV. V was shortened by 5 bases and J by 5 bases, with 21 bases between the two germline ends. The CDR3 nucleotides are TGTGCCAGCAGCCTCCGGACATTAGCCCTGGGGACCGGGGAGCTGTTTTTT. This sequence encodes CASSLRTLALGTGELFF.

This clone was seen more than once but under ten times. V gene TRBV19 combines with J gene TRBJ2-7; tentatively, D is TRBD2 (5 bases). The V end lost 5 bases, the J end lost 2 bases, and 13 bases lay between the germline ends. The CDR3 contains 14 residues. In germline, CDR1 is LNHDA, CDR2 SQIVND (reference sequence). CDR3 residues: CASSSRTFPYEQYF. CDR3 sequence (DNA): TGTGCCAGTAGTTCGCGGACTTTTCCCTACGAGCAGTACTTC.

As for this clone: A much larger clone differs from this one at a single base, so this may be a read error. The same CDR3 can be traced to other DNA sequences in this sample. The chain is built from TRBV6-5 and TRBJ1-4; 8 nucleotides align to TRBD1. V trimming: 6 bases; J trimming: 8 bases; junction bases outside the gene matches: 8. CDR1 is MNHEY, CDR2 SVGAGI, per germline. This CDR3 is built from 14 residues. The CDR3 sequence: CASSPDRGYEKLFF. As DNA, the CDR3 is TGTGCCAGCAGCCCCGACAGGGGTTACGAAAAACTGTTTTTT.

This chain connects TRBV6-5 to TRBJ1-1, with D possibly TRBD1 on 6 matching bases. The CDR3 length is 14 residues. Germline lookup yields CDR1 MNHEY and CDR2 SVGAGI. Trimming left V 0 bases short and J 4 bases short, with 9 bases between. The CDR3 region has the DNA TGTGCCAGCAGTTACTCGGCAGGGGTCACTGAAGCTTTCTTT. It codes for CASSYSAGVTEAFF.

This chain links TRBV19 with TRBJ1-1; 8 bases match TRBD1. The junction had 8 bases not matched to a gene; V was cut back by 6 bases and J by 8 bases. Germline V gene lookup returns CDR1 LNHDA and CDR2 SQIVND (reference sequence). The CDR3 is 13 amino acids. DNA of the CDR3: TGTGCCAGTAGAATCACAGGGGGGGAAGAAGCTTTCTTT. It is translated as CASRITGGEEAFF.

The genes are TRBV5-6 and TRBJ2-7; 9 bases match TRBD1. Losses at the gene ends were 8 bases for V and 1 base for J; bases not matched to a gene: 13. This CDR3 has 16 residues. Germline-derived CDR1 and CDR2 are SGHDT and YYEEEE. The CDR3 DNA is TGTGCCAGTCACATTTTTTCGGGACAGGGATCCTACGAGCAGTACTTC. Translation: CASHIFSGQGSYEQYF.

The rearrangement joins TRBV28 to TRBJ2-2; D is uncertain. CDR1 and CDR2 from the germline V gene are MDHEN and SYDVKM. The CDR3 totals 15 residues. V shed 2 bases and J shed 2 bases, with 9 bases lying between them. CDR3: CASSLGLRNTGELFF. The CDR3 DNA reads as TGTGCCAGCAGTTTAGGCCTGAGAAACACCGGGGAGCTGTTTTTT.

The gene calls are TRBV30 and TRBJ2-2; D is perhaps TRBD2 (5 bases). V was trimmed by 0 bases and J by 5 bases, leaving 10 bases between them. This CDR3 has 14 amino acids. Germline CDR1 GTSNPN, CDR2 SVGIG (reference sequence). The CDR3 nucleotides read TGTGCCTGGAGTGTACTAGTCGGAACCGGGGAGCTGTTTTTT. Translated, it gives CAWSVLVGTGELFF.

The V call is TRBV5-1, the J call TRBJ2-3, with TRBD2 identical over 12 bases. Germline CDR1 reads SGHRS; CDR2 reads YFSETQ. This CDR3 comprises 17 residues. V gave up 3 bases and J gave up 3 bases; unmatched junction bases: 8. CDR3 DNA sequence: TGCGCCAGCAGCTGGTTAGCGACTAGCGGGAGTACAGATACGCAGTATTTT. Its translation is CASSWLATSGSTDTQYF.